These 23 T cell receptor beta chains came from one sample sequenced in a study of blood T cells in healthy people across ages. For the second PCR, which ran for about 7 to 11 cycles, a sample-barcoded 5' primer and a J-beta primer mix were used. MiXCR, applied by TCRdb to the 5' RACE reads, yields one record per CDR3 protein. This repertoire shows 790,000 or so distinct CDR3 sequences, 45% to 70% found once; its top ten account for roughly 25%. Source material: blood. These receptor sequences come from a middle-aged man in good health.

The genes are TRBV29-1 and TRBJ2-7; unclear D gene. Trimming cost V 1 base and J 6 bases, with 10 bases left between them. The CDR3 runs 12 residues. Germline V CDR1 and CDR2: SQVTM, ANQGSEA. As DNA, the CDR3 is TGCAGCGTTGAAGTGTGGACGGGCGAGCAGTACTTC. Amino acid sequence: CSVEVWTGEQYF.

J is TRBJ1-6 and V is TRBV15, with a tentative D call TRBD1 (5 bases). V was cut by 0 bases and J by 9 bases, with 12 bases left in between. CDR3 size: 15 residues. CDR1 is LNHNV and CDR2 is YYDKDF in the germline V gene (reference sequence). The CDR3 reads CATSRDDDRASPLHF. DNA for the CDR3: TGTGCCACCAGCAGAGATGATGACAGAGCTTCACCCCTCCACTTT.

A few counts support this clonotype. The chain recombines TRBV29-1 with TRBJ2-5; 8 bases map to TRBD1. V lost 7 bases to trimming and J lost 5 bases; unmatched junction nucleotides: 6. The germline V gene has CDR1 SQVTM and CDR2 ANQGSEA. The CDR3 contains 12 residues. CDR3 in amino acids: CSAATGDETQYF. CDR3 DNA: TGCAGCGCCGCGACAGGGGACGAGACCCAGTACTTC.

This chain links TRBV2 with TRBJ2-5; D is possibly TRBD1 or TRBD2 (5 bases each). V lost 8 bases and J lost 5, with 18 bases in between. CDR1 and CDR2 (germline): SNHLY, FYNNEI. The CDR3 consists of 14 residues. CDR3: CASGDDRPRETQYF. The CDR3 coding sequence is TGTGCCAGCGGGGACGATCGTCCGAGGGAGACCCAGTACTTC. Drawing the rest from reference TRBV2 and TRBJ2-5, the complete variable domain is EPEVTQTPSHQVTQMGQEVILRCVPISNHLYFYWYRQILGQKVEFLVSFYNNEISEKSEIFDDQFSVERPDGSNFTLKIRSTKLEDSAMYFCASGDDRPRETQYFGPGTRLLVL.

This clonotype was recorded a few times. The genes are TRBV27 and TRBJ1-4; D may be TRBD1 (6 bases). V was trimmed by 5 bases and J by 7 bases, leaving 11 bases between them. CDR3 length equals 13 residues. Per the germline V gene, CDR1 is MNHEY and CDR2 is SMNVEV (reference sequence). The CDR3 DNA sequence: TGTGCCAGCAGTCAGGGGACTTCTGAAAAACTGTTTTTT. Its protein is CASSQGTSEKLFF.

This clonotype was observed a handful of times. V is TRBV29-1 and J is TRBJ2-7, with 9 bases aligning to TRBD1. Trimming removed 6 bases from V and 1 base from J; junction bases left unmatched: 7. Germline V gene data show CDR1 as SQVTM and CDR2 as ANQGSEA. The CDR3 loop spans 14 amino acids. The CDR3 coding sequence is TGCAGCGTAGGGGGGACAGGGCATTCCTACGAGCAGTACTTC. This sequence encodes CSVGGTGHSYEQYF.

The chain joins TRBV7-9 to TRBJ2-5; TRBD2 matches 12 bases. The J call may be incorrect, as the DNA end agrees better with TRBJ2-7. From germline, CDR1 is SEHNR and CDR2 FQNEAQ (reference sequence). The CDR3 loop spans 17 amino acids. This CDR3 reads CASSRERTSGIGYEQYF. The CDR3 DNA reads TGTGCCAGCAGCCGAGAGAGGACTAGCGGGATCGGATACGAGCAGTACTTC.

This chain links TRBV11-2 with TRBJ2-5; 7 nucleotides agree with TRBD1. Germline values: CDR1 SGHAT, CDR2 FQNNGV. The CDR3 has 18 amino acids. Germline trimming cut 1 base from V and 9 bases from J; bases unmatched to any gene: 20. This chain's CDR3 is CASSLGYRGQVGDGAQYF. The CDR3 DNA follows: TGTGCCAGCAGCTTAGGTTATAGGGGGCAGGTGGGCGATGGGGCCCAGTACTTC.

The genes are TRBV7-2 and TRBJ2-3; D might be TRBD1 (6 bases). Germline V CDR1 and CDR2: SGHTA, FQGNSA. With 3 bases removed from V and 3 bases from J, the gap between germline ends came to 10 bases. CDR3 size: 14 residues. This CDR3 is CASSFTRGTDTQYF. As DNA, the CDR3 is TGTGCCAGCAGCTTCACGAGGGGGACAGATACGCAGTATTTT.

This clonotype was observed a few times. The chain joins TRBV6-2 or TRBV6-3 to TRBJ2-1; 7 positions match TRBD1. The germline V gene has CDR1 MNHEY and CDR2 SVGEGT. The CDR3 has 13 residues. Trimming took 3 bases from V and 9 from J; bases not matched to a gene: 5. The CDR3 loop reads CASSYPDRAEQFF. The CDR3 DNA follows: TGTGCCAGCAGTTATCCCGACAGGGCTGAGCAGTTCTTC.

The chain joins TRBV28 to TRBJ2-5; the D is unclear. The CDR3 contains 14 residues. The germline gives CDR1 MDHEN, CDR2 SYDVKM. V shed 7 bases and J shed 4 bases, with 16 bases lying between them. DNA of the CDR3: TGTGCCAGCACAAACCCGGGTTCGTCAGAGACCCAGTACTTC. Its translation: CASTNPGSSETQYF.

This chain joins TRBV7-9 and TRBJ2-3, with TRBD1 matching over 8 bases. The germline gives CDR1 SEHNR, CDR2 FQNEAQ (reference sequence). This CDR3 region has 16 residues. J was trimmed by 6 bases and V by 3 bases; bases with no gene match: 11. CDR3 loop: CASSLVGQGRVDTQYF. CDR3 in DNA: TGTGCCAGCAGCTTGGTAGGACAGGGTCGTGTGGATACGCAGTATTTT.

The V and J genes are TRBV10-3 and TRBJ2-7; D ambiguous. Per germline, CDR1 ENHRY and CDR2 SYGVKD. V gave up 2 bases and J gave up 2 bases, with 7 bases separating them. The CDR3 contains 13 residues. The CDR3 here is CAISEPKAYEQYF. The CDR3 DNA sequence: TGTGCCATCAGTGAGCCCAAGGCCTACGAGCAGTACTTC.

The sample holds a few counts of this clonotype. The CDR3 region is CASSVEPSTSTQEQYF. The CDR3 DNA is TGTGCCAGCAGCGTAGAACCGAGCACTAGTACACAAGAGCAGTACTTC. This rearrangement joins TRBV9 to TRBJ2-7, with D tentatively TRBD2 (5 bases). Germline lookup yields CDR1 SGDLS and CDR2 YYNGEE. V lost 0 bases to trimming and J lost 7 bases, with 20 bases between them. This CDR3 spans 16 amino acids.

The chain is built from TRBV9 and TRBJ2-5, with D tentatively TRBD2 (5 bases). The V gene's germline CDR1 is SGDLS and CDR2 YYNGEE. The CDR3 length is 13 residues. The V end was cut by 3 bases, the J end by 5 bases, with 11 bases between. CDR3 residues: CASSEGRGETQYF. The CDR3 DNA follows: TGTGCCAGCAGCGAGGGCCGAGGGGAGACCCAGTACTTC.

This clonotype has a count of ten or more. A much larger clone lies one base from this, so it may be a read error. The DNA for the CDR3 is TGTGCCAGCAGCCCGGGACGAGCGGACACAGATACGCAGTATTTT. Its protein is CASSPGRADTDTQYF. The chain recombines TRBV6-2 or TRBV6-3 with TRBJ2-3; TRBD1 or TRBD2 may be the D gene (5 bases each). CDR1 is MNHEY, CDR2 SVGEGT, per germline. This CDR3 has 15 residues. Trimming pared 6 bases from V and 2 bases from J, leaving 15 bases between.

V gene TRBV24-1 combines with J gene TRBJ2-3; TRBD1 might be the D (6 bases). This CDR3 is built from 17 residues. Germline V gene data show CDR1 as KGHDR and CDR2 as SFDVKD. V was pared by 4 bases and J by 2 bases, with 18 bases between. In nucleotides, the CDR3 is TGTGCCACCAGTGAGACTGGACCGGGACAACACACAGATACGCAGTATTTT. Its protein product is CATSETGPGQHTDTQYF.

The chain links TRBV5-1 to TRBJ2-3, with D hard to call. The CDR3 length is 15 residues. From germline, CDR1 is SGHRS and CDR2 YFSETQ. V shed 1 base and J shed 1 base, with 10 bases lying between them. This chain's CDR3 is CASSLSRRGTDTQYF. The CDR3 nucleotides read TGCGCCAGCAGCTTGTCTCGACGGGGCACAGATACGCAGTATTTT.

This clonotype was seen once. One end of the junction does not line up with germline, which may come from a read error. The chain uses TRBV11-2 and TRBJ1-4; the D gene is possibly TRBD1 (5 bases). CDR1 and CDR2 (germline): SGHAT, FQNNGV. The CDR3 spans 15 residues. This CDR3 is CANSLGAGFNEKLFF. The CDR3 DNA is TGTGCCAACAGCTTAGGGGCAGGGTTTAATGAAAAACTGTTTTTT. Looking up the rest from reference TRBV11-2 and TRBJ1-4 gives the full variable domain: EAGVAQSPRYKIIEKRQSVAFWCNPISGHATLYWYQQILGQGPKLLIQFQNNGVVDDSQLPKDRFSAERLKGVDSTLKIQPAKLEDSAVYLCANSLGAGFNEKLFFGSGTQLSVL.

J is TRBJ2-1 and V is TRBV4-1, with 11 nucleotides matching TRBD2. Losses at the gene ends were 0 bases for V and 2 bases for J; bases not matched to a gene: 9. This CDR3 has 19 residues. Germline assignment: CDR1 MGHRA and CDR2 YSYEKL. The DNA of the CDR3 is TGCGCCAGCAGCCAAGAGGCAACTAGCGGGAGAGGGGCCTACAATGAGCAGTTCTTC. Amino acid sequence: CASSQEATSGRGAYNEQFF.

In this sample, this clonotype turned up many times. The chain recombines TRBV6-2 or TRBV6-3 with TRBJ2-3; D remains ambiguous. Germline V gene sequence: CDR1 MNHEY, CDR2 SVGEGT. Trimming cost V 4 bases and J 9 bases, with 11 bases left between them. The CDR3 is 12 residues long. The CDR3 sequence: CASSFVAQTQYF. Here the CDR3 DNA reads TGTGCCAGCAGTTTCGTGGCTCAGACGCAGTATTTT.

V usage is TRBV2 and J usage is TRBJ2-1; 7 bases are shared with TRBD2. This CDR3 is built from 14 residues. The trim removed 5 bases at V and 7 bases at J, leaving 8 bases unmatched. Germline V gives CDR1 SNHLY, CDR2 FYNNEI. CDR3 DNA sequence: TGTGCCAGCAGTTTACTAGCGAACTTTAATGAGCAGTTCTTC. Translated, it gives CASSLLANFNEQFF.

Only a few counts were recorded for this clonotype. The V and J genes are TRBV29-1 and TRBJ2-1, with no clear D. This CDR3 spans 13 amino acids. V gave up 3 bases and J gave up 5 bases, with 11 bases separating them. From germline, CDR1 is SQVTM and CDR2 ANQGSEA. As DNA, the CDR3 is TGCAGCGTTGATGTGTTCCGGGACAATGAGCAGTTCTTC. Encoded protein: CSVDVFRDNEQFF.